The 24 T cell receptor beta chains listed next were all sequenced from one sample in a study of CD8+ T cells in alopecia areata. In each case, RNA was isolated and then reverse transcribed into cDNA as the sequencing template. The table came from immunoSEQ multiplex PCR; TCRdb's copy has only in-frame clones and leaves some out. The data contain about 210,000 clones, under 75% of them singletons. As to treatment: oral pan-JAK inhibitor, 5-10 mg twice daily. This specimen consisted of CD4+ T cells sorted from blood, obtained at week 4, from a patient treated with tofacitinib. These receptors were obtained from a human donor with alopecia areata.

The chain recombines TRBV2 with TRBJ2-4; D tentatively reads TRBD1 or TRBD2 (5 bases each). Trimming left V 0 bases short and J 9 bases short, with 12 bases between. CDR1 and CDR2 (germline): SNHLY, FYNNEI. The CDR3 consists of 14 residues. The CDR3 nucleotides are TGTGCCAGCAGTGAAGCGCGAGGGGCGACCATTCAGTACTTC. Translation: CASSEARGATIQYF.

V usage is TRBV11-1 and J usage is TRBJ2-1; D not resolved. The CDR3 length is 15 residues. The V end lost 1 base, the J end lost 8 bases, and 15 bases lay between the germline ends. The V gene's germline CDR1 is SGHAT and CDR2 FQDESV (reference sequence). The CDR3 reads CASSLGVLSRDEQFF. CDR3 DNA: TGTGCCAGCAGCTTAGGCGTGCTATCTAGGGATGAGCAGTTCTTC.

The J gene is TRBJ2-7, the V gene TRBV5-6; TRBD2 might be the D (5 bases). The ends were cut back, 0 bases at V and 9 bases at J, with 10 bases in the middle. The CDR3 extends over 12 amino acids. The V gene's germline CDR1 is SGHDT and CDR2 YYEEEE. Here the CDR3 DNA reads TGTGCCAGCAGCTTGGGGACTCTGGGGCAGTACTTC. Its translation: CASSLGTLGQYF.

This clone was seen only a few times. The CDR3 nucleotides read TGCGCCAGCAGCCAAGGACTAGCGGGGGGGCCAGTAGATACGCAGTATTTT. Amino acid sequence: CASSQGLAGGPVDTQYF. The gene calls are TRBV4-3 and TRBJ2-3, with 14 bases lining up with TRBD2. V lost 1 base and J lost 5; bases outside the gene matches: 5. Per germline, CDR1 LGHNA and CDR2 YSLEER. The CDR3 is made up of 17 amino acids.

The CDR3 region is CASSLGVPGLETQYF. The DNA of the CDR3 is TGTGCCAGCAGCTTAGGGGTCCCGGGTTTGGAGACCCAGTACTTC. This chain connects TRBV11-2 to TRBJ2-5; no reliable D call. The CDR3 contains 15 residues. Germline V CDR1 and CDR2: SGHAT, FQNNGV. Trimming took 1 base from V and 5 from J, leaving 14 bases between them.

The rearrangement joins TRBV29-1 to TRBJ1-2; D remains unclear. The V end lost 4 bases, the J end lost 2 bases, and 11 bases lay between the germline ends. Germline loops: CDR1 SQVTM, CDR2 ANQGSEA. The CDR3 length is 13 residues. DNA for the CDR3: TGCAGCGTTGTTAAGGGCCCCAACTATGGCTACACCTTC. It translates to CSVVKGPNYGYTF.

The chain carries TRBV11-2 and TRBJ1-5, with 7 bases lining up with TRBD1. The CDR3 runs 12 residues. J was trimmed by 8 bases and V by 11 bases; bases with no gene match: 9. Germline V gene sequence: CDR1 SGHAT, CDR2 FQNNGV. The CDR3 nucleotides are TGTGCCTCCACGGCCAGGGGGAAGCCCCAGCATTTT. Protein: CASTARGKPQHF.

The gene calls are TRBV15 and TRBJ2-4; D not certain. The germline V gene encodes CDR1 LNHNV and CDR2 YYDKDF (reference sequence). This CDR3 spans 13 amino acids. Between the trimmed V and J ends, which lost 0 bases and 5 bases, there was a span of 5 bases. For the CDR3, the DNA is TGTGCCACCAGCAGAGACCGGCAAAACATTCAGTACTTC. Protein product: CATSRDRQNIQYF.

The rearrangement uses TRBV2 and TRBJ2-1, with D possibly being TRBD2 (5 bases). Looked up from germline, CDR1 is SNHLY and CDR2 is FYNNEI. V gave up 2 bases and J gave up 13 bases, with 15 bases separating them. The CDR3 consists of 13 residues. The CDR3 loop is CASSEPAPRGQFF. CDR3 coding DNA: TGTGCCAGCAGTGAACCCGCCCCTCGGGGACAGTTCTTC.

This clone was found a few times. This rearrangement joins TRBV12-5 to TRBJ2-1, with TRBD2 matching over 10 bases. The trim removed 6 bases at V and 7 bases at J, leaving 6 bases unmatched. Germline CDR1 is LGHNT and CDR2 is FRNRAP. This CDR3 contains 14 residues. The CDR3 DNA follows: TGTGCTAGTGGCCCTTTAGCGGGGGGTAATGAGCAGTTCTTC. Its protein is CASGPLAGGNEQFF.

V is TRBV5-6 and J is TRBJ2-5, with D tentatively TRBD2 (5 bases). The V and J ends lost 1 base and 1 base respectively, with 8 bases between them. Germline V gene lookup returns CDR1 SGHDT and CDR2 YYEEEE. This CDR3 is 14 amino acids long. Written as DNA, the CDR3 is TGTGCCAGCAGCTTGAGCGGCAGCCAAGAGACCCAGTACTTC. This sequence encodes CASSLSGSQETQYF. Looking up the rest from reference TRBV5-6 and TRBJ2-5 gives the full variable domain: DAGVTQSPTHLIKTRGQQVTLRCSPKSGHDTVSWYQQALGQGPQFIFQYYEEEERQRGNFPDRFSGHQFPNYSSELNVNALLLGDSALYLCASSLSGSQETQYFGPGTRLLVL.

The chain couples TRBV9 to TRBJ2-6; D not certain. CDR1 SGDLS and CDR2 YYNGEE come from the germline V gene. CDR3 length equals 17 residues. The V gene lost 0 bases and the J gene lost 0 bases, with 10 bases spanning the gap. The CDR3 DNA reads as TGTGCCAGCAGCGTAGAACCTCGGGTCTCTGGGGCCAACGTCCTGACTTTC. Translation: CASSVEPRVSGANVLTF.

J is TRBJ2-1 and V is TRBV7-9, with TRBD2 matching 7 bases. Germline CDR1 and CDR2: SEHNR and FQNEAQ (reference sequence). This CDR3 comprises 15 residues. J was trimmed by 7 bases and V by 2 bases; bases with no gene match: 8. CDR3 DNA: TGTGCCAGCAGCTTACCAGCGGGAATGAGAAATGAGCAGTTCTTC. As protein: CASSLPAGMRNEQFF. Looking up the rest from reference TRBV7-9 and TRBJ2-1 gives the full variable domain: DTGVSQNPRHKITKRGQNVTFRCDPISEHNRLYWYRQTLGQGPEFLTYFQNEAQLEKSRLLSDRFSAERPKGSFSTLEIQRTEQGDSAMYLCASSLPAGMRNEQFFGPGTRLTVL.

The V call is TRBV25-1, the J call TRBJ2-2; D is undetermined. This CDR3 comprises 12 residues. Germline loops: CDR1 MGHDK, CDR2 SYGVNS. Trimming removed 6 bases from V and 6 bases from J, with 8 bases in between. CDR3 residues: CASRAVAGELFF. The DNA for the CDR3 is TGTGCCAGCAGGGCAGTTGCCGGGGAGCTGTTTTTT.

The chain uses TRBV9 and TRBJ2-1; TRBD1 might be the D (5 bases). Per the germline V gene, CDR1 is SGDLS and CDR2 is YYNGEE. V gave up 1 base and J gave up 6 bases, with 11 bases separating them. The length of the CDR3 is 14 residues. CDR3 sequence: CASSVQGASNEQFF. The CDR3 DNA reads as TGTGCCAGCAGCGTACAAGGGGCGAGCAATGAGCAGTTCTTC. The whole variable domain, filled in from reference TRBV9 and TRBJ2-1, reads DSGVTQTPKHLITATGQRVTLRCSPRSGDLSVYWYQQSLDQGLQFLIQYYNGEERAKGNILERFSAQQFPDLHSELNLSSLELGDSALYFCASSVQGASNEQFFGPGTRLTVL.

Only one count was recorded for this clone. J is TRBJ1-1 and V is TRBV15; tentatively, D is TRBD1 (5 bases). CDR1 is LNHNV and CDR2 is YYDKDF in the germline V gene (reference sequence). This CDR3 is 14 amino acids long. Trimming took off 5 bases at V and 0 bases at J, with 10 bases between the two ends. Here the CDR3 DNA reads TGTGCCACCAGCCCGGGACGGGTGAACACTGAAGCTTTCTTT. Translated, it gives CATSPGRVNTEAFF.

The CDR3 nucleotides read TGTGCCAGCAGTCCTGACAGGCAACAGTTCTTC. It specifies CASSPDRQQFF. The genes are TRBV2 and TRBJ2-1; possible D gene TRBD1, 6 bases. V lost 5 bases and J 13 bases, leaving 12 bases between the germline ends. CDR3 length equals 11 residues. Looked up from germline, CDR1 is SNHLY and CDR2 is FYNNEI.

Note on this clone: It may be a read error: a sequence one base away is much more abundant. This chain uses TRBV7-3 with TRBJ2-6; TRBD2 aligns across 7 bases. The CDR3 runs 15 residues. Germline assignment: CDR1 SGHTA and CDR2 FQGTGA. V dropped 5 bases and J dropped 0; count of bases not matched to a gene: 1. The CDR3 here is CASSRGGSGANVLTF. CDR3 in DNA: TGTGCCAGCAGCCGCGGGGGCTCTGGGGCCAACGTCCTGACTTTC. The complete variable domain, with remaining parts taken from reference TRBV7-3 and TRBJ2-6, reads GAGVSQTPSNKVTEKGKYVELRCDPISGHTALYWYRQSLGQGPEFLIYFQGTGAADDSGLPNDRFFAVRPEGSVSTLKIQRTERGDSAVYLCASSRGGSGANVLTFGAGSRLTVL.

The rearrangement links TRBV29-1 to TRBJ1-2, with 7 bases lining up with TRBD1. Per the germline V gene, CDR1 is SQVTM and CDR2 is ANQGSEA. Unmatched junction bases numbered 15, after V lost 5 bases and J lost 6 bases. The CDR3 contains 15 residues. This CDR3 reads CSVPDRERPGNGYTF. The CDR3 region has the DNA TGCAGCGTTCCCGACAGGGAAAGGCCAGGGAATGGCTACACCTTC.

This chain joins TRBV15 and TRBJ2-4, with D possibly matching TRBD1 (5 bases). V lost 5 bases and J 2 bases, leaving 10 bases between the germline ends. There are 14 residues in the CDR3. Germline V gives CDR1 LNHNV, CDR2 YYDKDF (reference sequence). The CDR3 sequence is CATSPRESKNIQYF. DNA for the CDR3: TGTGCCACCAGCCCCAGGGAATCCAAAAACATTCAGTACTTC.

The chain joins TRBV29-1 to TRBJ1-2; D remains ambiguous. Trimming took 2 bases from V and 6 from J, leaving 10 bases between them. This CDR3 contains 12 residues. CDR1 and CDR2 from the germline V gene are SQVTM and ANQGSEA. CDR3 sequence (DNA): TGCAGCGTTGAATCCGGGATCAATGGCTACACCTTC. Encoded protein: CSVESGINGYTF.

This clone was seen a few times. CDR3 amino acids: CSVVDYFYGYTF. The CDR3 coding sequence is TGCAGCGTTGTCGACTACTTCTATGGCTACACCTTC. This chain connects TRBV29-1 to TRBJ1-2; D unclear. The CDR3 runs to 12 residues. CDR1 is SQVTM and CDR2 is ANQGSEA in the germline V gene. V lost 4 bases to trimming and J lost 4 bases, with 10 bases between them.

The chain employs TRBV27 and TRBJ1-2; TRBD1 matches at 12 bases. From germline, CDR1 is MNHEY and CDR2 SMNVEV (reference sequence). Trimming took 6 bases from V and 8 from J; bases not matched to a gene: 10. The CDR3 length is 15 residues. CDR3 sequence reads: CASSQVGTGGEGYTF. CDR3 DNA: TGTGCCAGCAGCCAAGTGGGGACAGGGGGCGAGGGCTACACCTTC.

The J gene is TRBJ2-5, the V gene TRBV4-2; 12 bases map to TRBD2. Looked up from germline, CDR1 is LGHNA and CDR2 is YNFKEQ. The CDR3 is 17 residues long. Trimming at V came to 1 base and at J to 3 bases, leaving 6 bases not matched to a gene. The CDR3: CASSQGWRLAGEETQYF. As DNA, the CDR3 is TGTGCCAGCAGCCAAGGATGGCGACTAGCGGGGGAAGAGACCCAGTACTTC.